This passage covers 23 T cell receptor beta chains from one sample sequenced in a study of siplizumab effects on memory and regulatory T cells. This table comes from immunoSEQ multiplex PCR, and its TCRdb copy is limited to in-frame clones, with some not included. The profile shows 100,000 to 120,000 clones, roughly 92% of them singletons. The sample comprised CD4+ T cells sorted from blood. The receptors shown here come from a human donor in good health.

This clone was seen once. The gene calls are TRBV10-3 and TRBJ1-6; the D gene is possibly TRBD1 (5 bases). Deletions cut 0 bases from V and 14 bases from J, with 20 bases between. This CDR3 region has 16 residues. Germline V lookup: CDR1 ENHRY, CDR2 SYGVKD. The CDR3 nucleotides read TGTGCCATCAGTGAGTCTAGAGACAGCGGGATTAGGTCCCTCCACTTT. As protein: CAISESRDSGIRSLHF.

The J gene is TRBJ2-1, the V gene TRBV4-1, with TRBD2 matching over 16 bases. The CDR3 is made up of 18 amino acids. Germline trimming cut 2 bases from V and 7 bases from J; bases unmatched to any gene: 8. Per the germline V gene, CDR1 is MGHRA and CDR2 is YSYEKL. DNA of the CDR3: TGCGCCAGCAGCCAATTTGGGACTAGCGGGGGGGCGCCGAATGAGCAGTTCTTC. The encoded protein is CASSQFGTSGGAPNEQFF.

Concerning this clone: The same CDR3 is also encoded by other DNA sequences in this sample. The CDR3 DNA follows: TGCGCCAGCAGCTTGGCTGGAGGGGGCACTGAAGCTTTCTTT. It translates to CASSLAGGGTEAFF. The chain employs TRBV5-1 and TRBJ1-1; D may be TRBD1 (6 bases). The germline gives CDR1 SGHRS, CDR2 YFSETQ. Trimming took 0 bases from V and 4 from J, leaving 10 bases between them. This CDR3 has 14 residues.

V gene TRBV5-1 combines with J gene TRBJ2-7; TRBD1 matches at 10 bases. CDR1 and CDR2 from the germline V gene are SGHRS and YFSETQ. The CDR3 sequence is 14 residues long. The J segment lost 3 bases and the V segment lost 4 bases, leaving 4 bases of the junction unmatched. The CDR3: CASSVRDRGYEQYF. The CDR3 DNA reads TGCGCCAGCAGCGTCCGGGACAGGGGCTACGAGCAGTACTTC.

The V call is TRBV6-6, the J call TRBJ2-7; D is unclear. CDR1 is MNHNY, CDR2 SVGAGI, per germline (reference sequence). The ends were cut back, 6 bases at V and 1 base at J, with 16 bases in the middle. The CDR3 consists of 15 residues. CDR3 in DNA: TGTGCCAGCAGGTCGACACCCGGTAGTTCCTACGAGCAGTACTTC. Translation: CASRSTPGSSYEQYF.

The rearrangement uses TRBV15 and TRBJ2-3; TRBD1 matches 7 bases. The ends lost 6 bases at V and 3 bases at J; junction bases unmatched: 12. The CDR3 is 16 amino acids. Per the germline V gene, CDR1 is LNHNV and CDR2 is YYDKDF (reference sequence). The CDR3 here is CATRGRDREITDTQYF. The CDR3, as DNA: TGTGCCACCAGGGGGAGAGACAGGGAGATTACAGATACGCAGTATTTT.

This chain links TRBV19 with TRBJ2-5; 8 bases fit TRBD2. There are 12 residues in the CDR3. V lost 4 bases to trimming and J lost 5 bases; unmatched junction nucleotides: 0. Germline V gene sequence: CDR1 LNHDA, CDR2 SQIVND (reference sequence). CDR3 in amino acids: CASSSGGETQYF. The DNA of the CDR3 is TGTGCCAGTAGTAGCGGGGGGGAGACCCAGTACTTC.

This chain joins TRBV2 and TRBJ1-3, with unresolved D. Germline V gene lookup returns CDR1 SNHLY and CDR2 FYNNEI. The CDR3 contains 12 residues. Deletions cut 7 bases from V and 4 bases from J, with 8 bases between. In DNA form, the CDR3 reads TGTGCCAGCACTGGTTCGGGAAACACCATATATTTT. Translated, it gives CASTGSGNTIYF.

The chain joins TRBV2 to TRBJ2-7; 9 nucleotides line up with TRBD1. V gave up 7 bases and J gave up 5 bases; unmatched junction bases: 12. Germline CDR1 reads SNHLY; CDR2 reads FYNNEI. The CDR3 is 15 amino acids. The CDR3 loop reads CASNPPAGTGHEQYF. The CDR3 DNA is TGTGCCAGCAACCCACCAGCTGGGACAGGGCACGAGCAGTACTTC.

CDR3 region: CASSSGLAVGNEQFF. CDR3 bases: TGTGCCAGCTCATCGGGACTAGCGGTAGGGAATGAGCAGTTCTTC. The chain links TRBV18 to TRBJ2-1, with TRBD2 matching over 11 bases. With V trimmed by 5 bases and J by 7 bases, 7 bases remained unmatched. Per the germline V gene, CDR1 is KGHSH and CDR2 is LQKENI. The length of the CDR3 is 15 residues.

The chain uses TRBV5-1 and TRBJ2-1; 10 bases agree with TRBD1. Trimming at V came to 3 bases and at J to 7 bases, leaving 7 bases not matched to a gene. This CDR3 is 15 amino acids long. Germline lookup yields CDR1 SGHRS and CDR2 YFSETQ. This chain's CDR3 is CASSSDRGKSNEQFF. As DNA, the CDR3 is TGCGCCAGCAGCTCGGACAGGGGGAAGTCGAATGAGCAGTTCTTC.

The chain is built from TRBV5-1 and TRBJ2-1; the match to TRBD2 covers 10 bases. CDR3 length: 15 amino acids. After removal of 0 bases from V and 5 bases from J, the junction contained 2 bases not matched to a gene. CDR1 is SGHRS, CDR2 YFSETQ, per germline. The CDR3: CASSLAGTSDNEQFF. The CDR3 region has the DNA TGCGCCAGCAGCTTGGCGGGGACTAGCGACAATGAGCAGTTCTTC. The full variable domain, in which reference TRBV5-1 and TRBJ2-1 provide the parts outside the CDR3, is KAGVTQTPRYLIKTRGQQVTLSCSPISGHRSVSWYQQTPGQGLQFLFEYFSETQRNKGNFPGRFSGRQFSNSRSEMNVSTLELGDSALYLCASSLAGTSDNEQFFGPGTRLTVL.

The chain employs TRBV2 and TRBJ2-7; TRBD2 matches 10 bases. The CDR3 extends over 16 amino acids. The V gene's germline CDR1 is SNHLY and CDR2 FYNNEI. Trimming cost V 6 bases and J 6 bases; bases outside gene matches: 14. The CDR3 coding sequence is TGTGCCAGCAGCCCTAGAAGGGCTAGCGGGAGACTCGAGCAGTACTTC. It specifies CASSPRRASGRLEQYF.

This sequence joins TRBV6-1 and TRBJ2-7; 7 bases are a match to TRBD2. Germline lookup yields CDR1 MNHNS and CDR2 SASEGT. The CDR3 consists of 15 residues. Trimming at V came to 4 bases and at J to 1 base, leaving 7 bases not matched to a gene. The CDR3 reads CASSGDGTISYEQYF. DNA for the CDR3: TGTGCCAGCAGTGGCGACGGGACTATTTCCTACGAGCAGTACTTC.

In nucleotides, the CDR3 is TGTGCCAGCAACCTCCAGGGGGCGAAAGCTTTCTTT. Its protein is CASNLQGAKAFF. The chain recombines TRBV6-6 with TRBJ1-1; TRBD1 matches at 8 bases. V lost 7 bases to trimming and J lost 9 bases; unmatched junction nucleotides: 7. Germline-derived CDR1 and CDR2 are MNHNY and SVGAGI (reference sequence). The CDR3 consists of 12 residues.

This chain connects TRBV7-6 to TRBJ2-7; D is uncertain. CDR3 length: 15 amino acids. V dropped 5 bases and J dropped 3 bases, with 17 bases sitting between them. In germline, CDR1 is SGHVS, CDR2 FNYEAQ. CDR3 bases: TGTGCCAGCAGCCCTAGAGGACGGCTTCTCTACGAGCAGTACTTC. Residues: CASSPRGRLLYEQYF.

The chain employs TRBV13 and TRBJ2-7, with unresolved D. The CDR3 spans 15 residues. CDR1 and CDR2 (germline): PRHDT, FYEKMQ (reference sequence). V lost 5 bases and J lost 1, with 15 bases in between. The CDR3 loop is CASSPNPGPSYEQYF. Written as DNA, the CDR3 is TGTGCCAGCAGCCCAAACCCGGGCCCTTCCTACGAGCAGTACTTC.

J is TRBJ2-5 and V is TRBV5-4, with 9 bases identical to TRBD1. The CDR3 totals 15 residues. The V gene's germline CDR1 is SGHNT and CDR2 YYREEE (reference sequence). J lost 0 bases, V lost 5 bases, and 5 bases had no gene match. The CDR3 sequence is CASRRDRGYQETQYF. The CDR3 nucleotides read TGTGCCAGCAGACGTGACAGGGGGTACCAAGAGACCCAGTACTTC. The full variable domain, its missing parts supplied by reference TRBV5-4 and TRBJ2-5, is ETGVTQSPTHLIKTRGQQVTLRCSSQSGHNTVSWYQQALGQGPQFIFQYYREEENGRGNFPPRFSGLQFPNYSSELNVNALELDDSALYLCASRRDRGYQETQYFGPGTRLLVL.

Only one count was recorded for this clone. The chain combines TRBV6-5 with TRBJ2-4; D gene unclear. The CDR3 is made up of 10 amino acids. V lost 5 bases to trimming and J lost 16 bases, with 12 bases between them. In germline, CDR1 is MNHEY, CDR2 SVGAGI. The CDR3 sequence is CASSQLRAYF. CDR3 nucleotides: TGTGCCAGCAGTCAACTCCGGGCTTACTTC.

The chain is built from TRBV5-8 and TRBJ2-4, with D hard to call. Germline V lookup: CDR1 SGHTS, CDR2 YDEGEE. The CDR3 contains 16 residues. V was shortened by 2 bases and J by 0 bases, with 12 bases between the two germline ends. The CDR3 DNA sequence: TGTGCCAGCAGCTTAAGAAATTTTCTAGCCAAAAACATTCAGTACTTC. Protein: CASSLRNFLAKNIQYF.

The genes are TRBV2 and TRBJ1-3; 8 bases agree with TRBD1. Germline CDR1 SNHLY, CDR2 FYNNEI. The CDR3 extends over 14 amino acids. V dropped 6 bases and J dropped 4; count of bases not matched to a gene: 5. The CDR3, as DNA: TGTGCCAGCAGCGACGACAGGGGCGGAAACACCATATATTTT. Protein product: CASSDDRGGNTIYF.

The chain combines TRBV2 with TRBJ1-5, with D unclear. V was cut by 5 bases and J by 12 bases, with 11 bases left in between. CDR3 length equals 11 residues. Germline CDR1 and CDR2: SNHLY and FYNNEI. The CDR3 spells CASSYGQDQHF. The CDR3 nucleotides are TGTGCCAGCAGTTACGGGCAGGACCAGCATTTT.

A note on this clone: Other DNA variants within this sample encode the same CDR3. The rearrangement joins TRBV4-1 to TRBJ2-7; either TRBD1 or TRBD2 may supply D (6 bases each). V shed 0 bases and J shed 7 bases, with 22 bases lying between them. Germline CDR1 is MGHRA and CDR2 is YSYEKL. The CDR3 length is 17 residues. Here the CDR3 DNA reads TGCGCCAGCAGCCAAGAAGGGCGGGGCGGTCAGGGGTGGGAGCAGTACTTC. It encodes CASSQEGRGGQGWEQYF.